This T cell receptor beta chain is from a study of blood T cell repertoires in COVID-19. Across the whole study: Samples came from the United States, Italy and Spain, spanning acute and convalescent COVID-19. In each case, the material was cDNA or gDNA derived from T cells, B-cell-depleted T cells, or PBMCs.

Methods used by the authors: Nucleated cell counts were estimated from reference gene primer amplification. TCRdb keeps only in-frame clones here, not all; method: immunoSEQ multiplex PCR. V, J and clone size derive from that table, while D and trimming were established from the DNA sequence. The sample has 150,000 to 200,000 clones; 80% to 85% are singletons. V lost 1 base, J lost 7 bases, and 10 bases lay in between. Germline V gene data show CDR1 as MNHNS and CDR2 as SASEGT. The CDR3 totals 13 residues. The TCR was taken from a human donor with acute or convalescent COVID-19. The donor label of this sample is uncertain. V gene TRBV6-1 combines with J gene TRBJ2-5; the D is unclear. Sequencing was done on a sample of peripheral blood. CDR3 residues: CASSEDGLGTQYF. In DNA, the CDR3 is TGTGCCAGCAGTGAAGACGGGTTGGGGACCCAGTACTTC.